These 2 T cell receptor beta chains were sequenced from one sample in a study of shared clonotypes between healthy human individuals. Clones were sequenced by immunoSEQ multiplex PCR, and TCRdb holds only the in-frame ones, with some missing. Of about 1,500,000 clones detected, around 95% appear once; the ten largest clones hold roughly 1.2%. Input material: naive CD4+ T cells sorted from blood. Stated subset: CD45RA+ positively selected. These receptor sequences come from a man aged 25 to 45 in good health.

In DNA form, the CDR3 reads TGTGCCAGCAGCCAGGGGACACCTGATACGCAGTATTTT. It codes for CASSQGTPDTQYF. This chain uses TRBV7-7 with TRBJ2-3; TRBD1 is a possible D gene (6 bases). The CDR3 is made up of 13 amino acids. CDR1 and CDR2 from the germline V gene are SSHAT and FNYEAQ (reference sequence). V lost 5 bases, J lost 6 bases, and 12 bases lay in between.

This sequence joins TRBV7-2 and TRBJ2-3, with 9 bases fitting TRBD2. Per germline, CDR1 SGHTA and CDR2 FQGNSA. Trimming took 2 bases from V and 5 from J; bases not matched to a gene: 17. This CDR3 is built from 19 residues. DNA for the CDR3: TGTGCCAGCAGCTTATATTTTGCTAGCGGGACCCTCCGGGGAGATACGCAGTATTTT. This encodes CASSLYFASGTLRGDTQYF.